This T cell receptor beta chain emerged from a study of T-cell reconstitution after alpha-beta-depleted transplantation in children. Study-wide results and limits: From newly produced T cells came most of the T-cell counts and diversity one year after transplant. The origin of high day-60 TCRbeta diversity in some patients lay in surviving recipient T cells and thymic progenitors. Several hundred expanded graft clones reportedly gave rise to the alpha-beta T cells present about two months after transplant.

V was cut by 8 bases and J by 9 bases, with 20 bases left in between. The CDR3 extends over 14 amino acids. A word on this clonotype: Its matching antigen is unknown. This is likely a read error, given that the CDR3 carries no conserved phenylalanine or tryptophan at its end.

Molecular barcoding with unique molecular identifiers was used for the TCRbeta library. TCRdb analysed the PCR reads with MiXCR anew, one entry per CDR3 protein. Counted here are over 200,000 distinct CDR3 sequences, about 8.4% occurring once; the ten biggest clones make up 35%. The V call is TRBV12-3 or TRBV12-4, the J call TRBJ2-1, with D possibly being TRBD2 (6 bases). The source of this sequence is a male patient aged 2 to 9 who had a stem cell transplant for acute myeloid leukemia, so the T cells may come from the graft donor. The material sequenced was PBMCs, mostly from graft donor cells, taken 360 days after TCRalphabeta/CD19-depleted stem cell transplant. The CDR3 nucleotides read TGTGCCAGCCGGAGGGGAACTAGTGGTGGTGAGCAGTTCTCC. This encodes CASRRGTSGGEQFS.